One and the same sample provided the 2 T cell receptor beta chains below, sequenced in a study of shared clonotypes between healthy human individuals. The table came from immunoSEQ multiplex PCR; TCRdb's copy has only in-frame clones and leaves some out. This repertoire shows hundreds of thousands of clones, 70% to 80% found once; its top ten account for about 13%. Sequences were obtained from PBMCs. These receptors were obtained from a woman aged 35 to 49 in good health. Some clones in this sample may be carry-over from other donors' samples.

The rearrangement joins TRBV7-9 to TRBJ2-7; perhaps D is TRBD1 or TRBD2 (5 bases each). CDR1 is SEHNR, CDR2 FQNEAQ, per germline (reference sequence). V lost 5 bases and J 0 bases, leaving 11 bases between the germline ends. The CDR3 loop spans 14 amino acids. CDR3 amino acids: CASSPRGSSYEQYF. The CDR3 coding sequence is TGTGCCAGCAGCCCCCGGGGCTCCTCCTACGAGCAGTACTTC. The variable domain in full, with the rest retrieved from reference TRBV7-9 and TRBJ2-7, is DTGVSQNPRHKITKRGQNVTFRCDPISEHNRLYWYRQTLGQGPEFLTYFQNEAQLEKSRLLSDRFSAERPKGSFSTLEIQRTEQGDSAMYLCASSPRGSSYEQYFGPGTRLTVT.

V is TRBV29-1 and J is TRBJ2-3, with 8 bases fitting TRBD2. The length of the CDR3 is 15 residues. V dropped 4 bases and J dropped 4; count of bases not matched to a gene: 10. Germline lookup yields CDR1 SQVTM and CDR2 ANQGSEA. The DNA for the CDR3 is TGCAGCGTTGTCCCCAGCGGGAGTTTGGCAGATACGCAGTATTTT. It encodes CSVVPSGSLADTQYF.